Listed below are T cell receptor beta chains from one sample, sequenced in a study of shared clonotypes between healthy human individuals. Sequenced by immunoSEQ multiplex PCR; TCRdb stores in-frame clones only, minus some. The repertoire holds some 1,400,000 clones, about 96% seen once, with approximately 1% in the top ten. Input material: naive CD4+ T cells sorted from blood. All receptors come from a young man in good health. The conserved cysteine and the conserved F or W are not part of the CDR3 here. Fields, in order: CDR3 protein, clone size, V gene, D gene, J gene. The D gene is left open where the match is weak. For some rows the clone size is stated as once, few or many, or as a class when expanded; others skip it.

ASSLRDSRTDTQY | . | TRBV13 | TRBD1 | TRBJ2-3
ASSLVLDIQY | . | TRBV28 | . | TRBJ2-4
ASSVGTVTYEQY | . | TRBV9 | . | TRBJ2-7
ASSPGQGTHEQY | . | TRBV19 | TRBD1 | TRBJ2-7
ASSVGGWSSGARGETQY | . | TRBV9 | TRBD2 | TRBJ2-5
ASSIHRAAYEQY | . | TRBV7-2 | . | TRBJ2-7
ASSLSNGTGGHEQY | . | TRBV11-3 | TRBD1 | TRBJ2-7
ASSSPDRVGYYGYT | . | TRBV5-6 | TRBD1 | TRBJ1-2
ASSPVARETQY | . | TRBV4-1 | . | TRBJ2-5
ASSEWRASSYNEQF | . | TRBV10-1 | . | TRBJ2-1
ASSQVPYEQY | . | TRBV14 | . | TRBJ2-7
ASRQQGPETQY | . | TRBV7-6 | . | TRBJ2-5
ASSFWDRVYEQY | . | TRBV5-5 | TRBD1 | TRBJ2-7
ASSDEGYEQY | . | TRBV16 | . | TRBJ2-7
ASSVGVRETQY | once | TRBV9 | . | TRBJ2-5
ASRGNRTDTQY | . | TRBV5-1 | . | TRBJ2-3
ASSPGRQARNEQY | . | TRBV27 | . | TRBJ2-7
ASSGSDMDTQY | . | TRBV19 | . | TRBJ2-3
ASSGRGLAGGAYNEQF | . | TRBV11-2 | TRBD2 | TRBJ2-1
ASSVEAGVRNEQY | . | TRBV9 | TRBD2 | TRBJ2-7
ASSTDYNEQF | . | TRBV19 | . | TRBJ2-1
ASSVYPSGSLADTQY | . | TRBV5-1 | TRBD2 | TRBJ2-3
ASSLGRSYEQY | . | TRBV18 | . | TRBJ2-7
ATAQTSGTYEQY | . | TRBV5-1 | TRBD2 | TRBJ2-7
ASSPIAGTSGLNSYEQY | . | TRBV7-8 | TRBD2 | TRBJ2-7
ASSVEGQNTGELF | . | TRBV9 | . | TRBJ2-2
ASSRTPQGAF | . | TRBV19 | . | TRBJ1-1
ASSPSGSTDTQY | . | TRBV18 | . | TRBJ2-3
ASSGQGADTQY | once | TRBV7-3 | . | TRBJ2-3
ASSVASASTGELF | . | TRBV10-2 | . | TRBJ2-2
ASSRAGTGRYEQF | once | TRBV14 | TRBD1 | TRBJ2-1
ASSLGPYNEQF | . | TRBV11-3 | . | TRBJ2-1
ASSIEWDRLGRETQY | . | TRBV5-8 | TRBD1 | TRBJ2-5
ASSLAGTGPYEQY | . | TRBV13 | . | TRBJ2-7
ASSQDLSPSYEQY | . | TRBV14 | . | TRBJ2-7
ATSRNRDNEQF | . | TRBV15 | . | TRBJ2-1
ASSAGRSSYEQY | . | TRBV19 | . | TRBJ2-7
ASSLVTSGYEQY | . | TRBV5-4 | TRBD2 | TRBJ2-7
ASSTFTGSGELF | . | TRBV6-5 | . | TRBJ2-2
ASSRGQPGDEQY | . | TRBV5-1 | TRBD1 | TRBJ2-7
ASSGRTAISGNTIY | . | TRBV11-2 | . | TRBJ1-3
ASGTGPETQY | . | TRBV28 | . | TRBJ2-5
ASSDSTPGRVSETQY | . | TRBV6-4 | . | TRBJ2-5
ASSRNPGTRNEQY | . | TRBV19 | . | TRBJ2-7
ASSRDRVFSGELF | few | TRBV7-7 | TRBD1 | TRBJ2-2
ASSPGGSRYEQY | . | TRBV7-3 | . | TRBJ2-7
ATTSGSSYEQY | . | TRBV6-1 | . | TRBJ2-7
ASSFASGSPSSYNEQF | . | TRBV28 | TRBD2 | TRBJ2-1
ASRCTGCEAKNIQY | . | TRBV28 | . | TRBJ2-4
ASSQRDSNYLEQY | . | TRBV4-3 | TRBD1 | TRBJ2-7
ASSVGAGESTDTQY | . | TRBV9 | TRBD2 | TRBJ2-3
ASRPGTRGVHEQY | . | TRBV28 | TRBD2 | TRBJ2-7
SARVAETQY | . | TRBV20-1 | . | TRBJ2-5
ASSDEDRHTDTQY | . | TRBV6-4 | . | TRBJ2-3
ASSPRRATGELF | . | TRBV7-2 | . | TRBJ2-2
ASSLAVQGPQGEQY | . | TRBV7-6 | . | TRBJ2-7
ASSYSGTYEQY | . | TRBV6-5 | . | TRBJ2-7
ASRLPGQGSAGELF | . | TRBV5-5 | TRBD1 | TRBJ2-2
ASSQGHGAGYT | . | TRBV18 | . | TRBJ1-2
ASSLDSNQPQH | . | TRBV5-1 | . | TRBJ1-5